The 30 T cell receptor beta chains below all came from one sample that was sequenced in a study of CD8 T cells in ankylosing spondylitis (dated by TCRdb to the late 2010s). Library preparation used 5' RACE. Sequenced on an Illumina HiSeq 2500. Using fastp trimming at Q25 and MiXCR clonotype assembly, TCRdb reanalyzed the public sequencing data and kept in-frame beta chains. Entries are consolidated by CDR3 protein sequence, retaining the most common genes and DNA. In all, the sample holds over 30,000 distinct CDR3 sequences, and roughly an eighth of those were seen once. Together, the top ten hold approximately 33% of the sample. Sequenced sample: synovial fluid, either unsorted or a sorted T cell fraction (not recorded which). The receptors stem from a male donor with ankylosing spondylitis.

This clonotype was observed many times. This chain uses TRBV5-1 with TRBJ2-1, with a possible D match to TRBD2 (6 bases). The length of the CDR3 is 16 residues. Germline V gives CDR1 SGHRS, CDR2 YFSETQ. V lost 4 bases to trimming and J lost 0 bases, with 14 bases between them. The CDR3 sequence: CASSRGAGSSYNEQFF. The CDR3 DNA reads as TGCGCCAGCAGCCGAGGGGCGGGGTCCTCCTACAATGAGCAGTTCTTC. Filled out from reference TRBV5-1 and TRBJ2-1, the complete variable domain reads KAGVTQTPRYLIKTRGQQVTLSCSPISGHRSVSWYQQTPGQGLQFLFEYFSETQRNKGNFPGRFSGRQFSNSRSEMNVSTLELGDSALYLCASSRGAGSSYNEQFFGPGTRLTVL.

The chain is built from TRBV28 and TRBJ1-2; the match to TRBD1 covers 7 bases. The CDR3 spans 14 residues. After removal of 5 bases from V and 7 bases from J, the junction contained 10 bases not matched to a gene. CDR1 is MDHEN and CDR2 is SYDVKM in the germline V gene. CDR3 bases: TGTGCCAGCAGTGGCGGGGGGACAGTCCTTGGCTACACCTTC. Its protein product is CASSGGGTVLGYTF.

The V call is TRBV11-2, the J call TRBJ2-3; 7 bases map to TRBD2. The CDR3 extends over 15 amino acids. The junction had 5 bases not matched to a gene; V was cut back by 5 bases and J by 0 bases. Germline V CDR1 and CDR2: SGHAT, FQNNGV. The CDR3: CASSPGGGSTDTQYF. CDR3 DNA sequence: TGTGCCAGCAGCCCCGGCGGGGGTAGCACAGATACGCAGTATTTT.

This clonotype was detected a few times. The CDR3 region has the DNA TGTGCCAGCAGTTTGGGTCCGGGGACAGCGAACACTGAAGCTTTCTTT. Translating it yields CASSLGPGTANTEAFF. The V gene is TRBV27, the J gene TRBJ1-1; 7 bases line up with TRBD1. The CDR3 is made up of 16 amino acids. V gave up 3 bases and J gave up 1 base; unmatched junction bases: 8. The germline gives CDR1 MNHEY, CDR2 SMNVEV (reference sequence).

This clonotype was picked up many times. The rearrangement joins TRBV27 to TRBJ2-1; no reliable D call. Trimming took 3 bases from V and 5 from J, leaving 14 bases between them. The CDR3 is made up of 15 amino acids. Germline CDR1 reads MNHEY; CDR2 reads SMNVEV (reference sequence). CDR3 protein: CASSFWQTVHNEQFF. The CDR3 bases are TGTGCCAGCAGTTTTTGGCAGACGGTCCACAATGAGCAGTTCTTC.

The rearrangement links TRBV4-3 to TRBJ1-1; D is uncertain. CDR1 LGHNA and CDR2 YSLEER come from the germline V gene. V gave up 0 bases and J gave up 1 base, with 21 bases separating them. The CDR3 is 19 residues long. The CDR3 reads CASSQDEASLVVRNTEAFF. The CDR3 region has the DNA TGCGCCAGCAGCCAAGATGAGGCCAGTTTAGTTGTTAGGAACACTGAAGCTTTCTTT.

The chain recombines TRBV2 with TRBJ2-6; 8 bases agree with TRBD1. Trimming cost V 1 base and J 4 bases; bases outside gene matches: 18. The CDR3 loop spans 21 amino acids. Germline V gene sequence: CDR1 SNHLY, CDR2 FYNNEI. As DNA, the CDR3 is TGTGCCAGCAGTGAAGAAGGGGCCCGGGACAGGCGATATCTGGGGGCCAACGTCCTGACTTTC. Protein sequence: CASSEEGARDRRYLGANVLTF.

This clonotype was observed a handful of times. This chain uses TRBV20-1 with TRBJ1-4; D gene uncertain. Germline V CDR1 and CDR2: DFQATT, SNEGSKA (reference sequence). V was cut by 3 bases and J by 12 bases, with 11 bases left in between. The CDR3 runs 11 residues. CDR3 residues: CSARMARELFF. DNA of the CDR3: TGCAGTGCTAGGATGGCTAGAGAACTGTTTTTT.

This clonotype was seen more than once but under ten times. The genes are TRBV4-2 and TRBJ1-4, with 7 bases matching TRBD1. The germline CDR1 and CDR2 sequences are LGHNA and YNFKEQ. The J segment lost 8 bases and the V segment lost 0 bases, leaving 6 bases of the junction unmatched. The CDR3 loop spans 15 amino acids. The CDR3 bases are TGTGCCAGCAGCCAAGAAGGGGGCCTTTGGGAAAAACTGTTTTTT. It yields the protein CASSQEGGLWEKLFF.

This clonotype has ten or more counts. The CDR3 DNA is TGTGCCAGCAGCCGATTTTGGGGGACCCAGTACTTC. It specifies CASSRFWGTQYF. This sequence joins TRBV4-2 and TRBJ2-5, with D uncertain. V was cut by 4 bases and J by 7 bases, with 10 bases left in between. CDR3 length equals 12 residues. Germline V CDR1 and CDR2: LGHNA, YNFKEQ.

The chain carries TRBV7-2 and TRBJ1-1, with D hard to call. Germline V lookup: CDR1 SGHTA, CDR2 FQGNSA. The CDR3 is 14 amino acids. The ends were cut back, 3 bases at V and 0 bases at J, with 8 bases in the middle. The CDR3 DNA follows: TGTGCCAGCAGCTTGGGATTCATGAACACTGAAGCTTTCTTT. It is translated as CASSLGFMNTEAFF.

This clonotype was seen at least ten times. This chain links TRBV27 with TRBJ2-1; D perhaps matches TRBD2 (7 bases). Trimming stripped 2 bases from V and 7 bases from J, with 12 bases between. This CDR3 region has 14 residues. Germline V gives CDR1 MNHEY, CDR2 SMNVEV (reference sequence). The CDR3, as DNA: TGTGCCAGCAGTTTAGGGGGGGCCGGGAATGAGCAGTTCTTC. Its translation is CASSLGGAGNEQFF.

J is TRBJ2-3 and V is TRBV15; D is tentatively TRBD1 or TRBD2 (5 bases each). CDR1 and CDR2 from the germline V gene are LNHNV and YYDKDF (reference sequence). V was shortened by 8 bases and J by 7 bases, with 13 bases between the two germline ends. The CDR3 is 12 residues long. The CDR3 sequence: CATGTVIYTQYF. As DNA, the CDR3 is TGTGCCACCGGGACGGTCATCTATACGCAGTATTTT.

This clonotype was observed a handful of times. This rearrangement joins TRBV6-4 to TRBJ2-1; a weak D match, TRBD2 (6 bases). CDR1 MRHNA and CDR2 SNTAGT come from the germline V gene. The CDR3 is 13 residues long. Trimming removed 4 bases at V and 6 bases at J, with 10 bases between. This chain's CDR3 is CASSAGESNEQFF. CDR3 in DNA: TGTGCCAGCAGTGCGGGAGAGAGCAATGAGCAGTTCTTC.

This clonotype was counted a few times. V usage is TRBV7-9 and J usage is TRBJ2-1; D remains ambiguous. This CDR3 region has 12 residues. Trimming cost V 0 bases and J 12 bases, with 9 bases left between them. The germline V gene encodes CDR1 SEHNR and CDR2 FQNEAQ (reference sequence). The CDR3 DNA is TGTGCCAGCAGCTTAGCGCAGAAGGGGCAGTTCTTC. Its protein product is CASSLAQKGQFF. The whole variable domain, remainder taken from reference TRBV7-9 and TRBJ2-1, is DTGVSQNPRHKITKRGQNVTFRCDPISEHNRLYWYRQTLGQGPEFLTYFQNEAQLEKSRLLSDRFSAERPKGSFSTLEIQRTEQGDSAMYLCASSLAQKGQFFGPGTRLTVL.

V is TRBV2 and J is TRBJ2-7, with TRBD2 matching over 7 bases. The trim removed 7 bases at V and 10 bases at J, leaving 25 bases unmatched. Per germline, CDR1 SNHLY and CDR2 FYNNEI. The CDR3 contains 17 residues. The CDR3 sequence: CASNIRRGGSGLEDQYF. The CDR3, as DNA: TGTGCCAGCAATATCCGAAGGGGCGGGAGCGGCTTGGAGGATCAGTACTTC.

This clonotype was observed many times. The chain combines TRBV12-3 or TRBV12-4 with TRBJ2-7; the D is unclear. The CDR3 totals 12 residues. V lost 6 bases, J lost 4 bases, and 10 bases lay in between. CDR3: CASSPDEYEQYF. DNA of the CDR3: TGTGCCAGCAGCCCAGACGAATACGAGCAGTACTTC.

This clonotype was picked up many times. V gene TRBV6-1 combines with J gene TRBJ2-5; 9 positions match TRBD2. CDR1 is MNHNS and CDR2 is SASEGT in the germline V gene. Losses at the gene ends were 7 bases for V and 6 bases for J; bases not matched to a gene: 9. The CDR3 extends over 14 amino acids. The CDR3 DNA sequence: TGTGCCAGCATCCCGCGGGGGGGCCGAAAGACCCAGTACTTC. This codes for CASIPRGGRKTQYF.

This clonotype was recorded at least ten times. CDR3 nucleotides: TGCAGTGCTAGAGATTTCGCCGGGGCCAACGTCCTGACTTTC. Translating it yields CSARDFAGANVLTF. The chain employs TRBV20-1 and TRBJ2-6; no clear D. The germline CDR1 and CDR2 sequences are DFQATT and SNEGSKA (reference sequence). V shed 0 bases and J shed 4 bases, with 7 bases lying between them. The CDR3 is 14 residues long.

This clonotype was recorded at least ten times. As DNA, the CDR3 is TGCGCCAGCAGCCAAGAATCCCAAACGGGGAACACTGAAGCTTTCTTT. Translation: CASSQESQTGNTEAFF. V and J are TRBV4-1 and TRBJ1-1; D not resolved. This CDR3 has 16 residues. Germline CDR1 MGHRA, CDR2 YSYEKL. V gave up 0 bases and J gave up 1 base, with 12 bases separating them.

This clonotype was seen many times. CDR3 loop: CSALGRYTEAFF. Here the CDR3 DNA reads TGCAGTGCCCTTGGGCGTTACACTGAAGCTTTCTTT. J is TRBJ1-1 and V is TRBV20-1; D gene ambiguous. V shed 6 bases and J shed 3 bases, with 11 bases lying between them. CDR1 and CDR2 (germline): DFQATT, SNEGSKA (reference sequence). The CDR3 extends over 12 amino acids.

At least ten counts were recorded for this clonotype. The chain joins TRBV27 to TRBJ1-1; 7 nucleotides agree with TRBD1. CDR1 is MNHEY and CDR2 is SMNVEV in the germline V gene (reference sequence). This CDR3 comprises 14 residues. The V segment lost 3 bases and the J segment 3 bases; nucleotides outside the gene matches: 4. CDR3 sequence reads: CASSFGTAHTEAFF. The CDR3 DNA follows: TGTGCCAGCAGTTTCGGGACAGCCCACACTGAAGCTTTCTTT.

In DNA form, the CDR3 reads TGTGCCAGTGGACTGAGCTCCTACGAGCAGTACTTC. This sequence encodes CASGLSSYEQYF. The rearrangement uses TRBV6-2 or TRBV6-3 and TRBJ2-7; possibly TRBD2 for D (5 bases). The germline V gene encodes CDR1 MNHEY and CDR2 SVGEGT. V was pared by 9 bases and J by 0 bases, with 9 bases between. The CDR3 contains 12 residues.

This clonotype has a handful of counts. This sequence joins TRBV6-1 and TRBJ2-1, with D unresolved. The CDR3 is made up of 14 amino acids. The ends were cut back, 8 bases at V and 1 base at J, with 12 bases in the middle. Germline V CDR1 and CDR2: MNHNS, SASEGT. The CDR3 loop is CASGGVLSYNEQFF. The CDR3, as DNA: TGTGCCAGCGGTGGGGTATTGTCCTACAATGAGCAGTTCTTC.

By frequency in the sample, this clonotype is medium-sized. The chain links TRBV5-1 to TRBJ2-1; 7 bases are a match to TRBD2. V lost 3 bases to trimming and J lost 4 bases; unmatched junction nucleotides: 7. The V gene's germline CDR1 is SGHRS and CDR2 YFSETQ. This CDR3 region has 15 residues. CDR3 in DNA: TGCGCCAGCAGCTCGGAGCTAGCGGTTTACAATGAGCAGTTCTTC. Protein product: CASSSELAVYNEQFF.

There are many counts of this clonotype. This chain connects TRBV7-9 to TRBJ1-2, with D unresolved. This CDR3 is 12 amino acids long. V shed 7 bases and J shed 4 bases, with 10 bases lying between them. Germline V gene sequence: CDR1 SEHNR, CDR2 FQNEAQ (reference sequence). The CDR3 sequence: CASTISGYGYTF. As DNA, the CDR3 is TGTGCCAGCACCATAAGCGGCTATGGCTACACCTTC.

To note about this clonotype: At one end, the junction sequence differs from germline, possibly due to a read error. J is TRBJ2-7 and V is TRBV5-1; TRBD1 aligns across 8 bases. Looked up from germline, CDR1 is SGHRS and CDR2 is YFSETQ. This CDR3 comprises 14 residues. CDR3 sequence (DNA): TGCGCCAGCGCCAGGACAGGGACTCTACGAGCACCATCTTTC. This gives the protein CASARTGTLRAPSF. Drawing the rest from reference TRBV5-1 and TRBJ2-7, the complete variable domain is KAGVTQTPRYLIKTRGQQVTLSCSPISGHRSVSWYQQTPGQGLQFLFEYFSETQRNKGNFPGRFSGRQFSNSRSEMNVSTLELGDSALYLCASARTGTLRAPSFGPGTRLTVT.

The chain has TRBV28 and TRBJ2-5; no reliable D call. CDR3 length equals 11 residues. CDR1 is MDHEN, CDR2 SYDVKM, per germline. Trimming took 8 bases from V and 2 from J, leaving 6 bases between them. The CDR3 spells CASATQETQYF. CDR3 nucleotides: TGTGCCAGCGCCACACAAGAGACCCAGTACTTC.

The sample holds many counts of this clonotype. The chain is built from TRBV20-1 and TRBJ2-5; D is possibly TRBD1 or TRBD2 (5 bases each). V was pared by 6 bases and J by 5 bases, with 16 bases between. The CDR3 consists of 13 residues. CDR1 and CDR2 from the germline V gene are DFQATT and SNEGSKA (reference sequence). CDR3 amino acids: CSAKRDLGETQYF. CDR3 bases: TGCAGTGCCAAGAGGGACCTTGGGGAGACCCAGTACTTC.

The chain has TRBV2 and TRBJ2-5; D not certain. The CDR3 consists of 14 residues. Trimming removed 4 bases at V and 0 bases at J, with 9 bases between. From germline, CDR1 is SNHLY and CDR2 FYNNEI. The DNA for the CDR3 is TGTGCCAGCAGTGGTCGAAGGGACCAAGAGACCCAGTACTTC. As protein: CASSGRRDQETQYF. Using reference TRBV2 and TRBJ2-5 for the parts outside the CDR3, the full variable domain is EPEVTQTPSHQVTQMGQEVILRCVPISNHLYFYWYRQILGQKVEFLVSFYNNEISEKSEIFDDQFSVERPDGSNFTLKIRSTKLEDSAMYFCASSGRRDQETQYFGPGTRLLVL.